Listed below are T cell receptor beta chains from one sample, sequenced in a study of T cell responses to AZD1222 COVID-19 vaccine. Assay: immunoSEQ multiplex PCR; the TCRdb copy retains only in-frame clones and omits some. The top ten clones hold around 7% of a sample with roughly 120,000 clones, over 75% of them seen once. The material was peripheral blood, obtained on day 0 of AZD1222 vaccination. These receptors were obtained from an adult in good health. Each CDR3 is given without its conserved first and last residue.

>TRBV6-4|TRBJ1-1
ASSVETLPVRTEAF
>TRBV6-5|TRBJ2-7
ASRTGTRTYEQY
>TRBV7-9|TRBJ1-1
ASSSGGGTEAF
>TRBV28|TRBJ2-1
ATERGDSYNEQF
>TRBV4-1|TRBJ1-2
ASSHNQGAGYGYT
>TRBV5-1|TRBJ2-7
ASGTGYEQY
>TRBV6-5|TRBJ2-3
ASSYDHTDTQY
>TRBV3-1/TRBV3-2|TRBJ1-1
ASSRAQGTTEAF
>TRBV3-1/TRBV3-2|TRBJ1-4
ASSFSRRYEKLF
>TRBV30|TRBJ1-5
AWSRKQNSNQPQH
>TRBV3-1/TRBV3-2|TRBJ2-7
ASSATRGYEQY
>TRBV15|TRBJ2-7
ATSRAQGVHEQY
>TRBV5-8|TRBJ1-6
ASSRRDTSYNSPLH
>TRBV28|TRBJ2-5
ASGPILAGPETQY
>TRBV28|TRBJ1-1
ASTRDINTEAF
>TRBV28|TRBJ1-2
ASSPGTGVGYGYT
>TRBV6-5|TRBJ2-1
ASGRGLGEQF
>TRBV30|TRBJ2-2
AWSVQKEIYTGELF
>TRBV27|TRBJ1-5
ASSLGSGSQPQH
>TRBV7-8|TRBJ1-1
ASSLSGTTEAF
>TRBV11-2|TRBJ2-7
ASSLGPNYEQY
>TRBV28|TRBJ1-2
ASSYPPGPEGYT
>TRBV4-2|TRBJ2-3
ASSQDLAGGTDTQY
>TRBV2|TRBJ1-1
ASAGPMNTEAF
>TRBV5-1|TRBJ1-6
ASSLRQPNSPLH
>TRBV9|TRBJ2-1
ASSNPSGRAKI
>TRBV6-5|TRBJ1-5
ASSPGTEDQPQH
>TRBV19|TRBJ2-1
AAKKPGQGHHEQF
>TRBV7-2|TRBJ2-3
ASSLASIDTQY
>TRBV28|TRBJ2-4
ASSDIWRLAKNIQY
>TRBV25-1|TRBJ1-5
ATRGGGNQPQH
>TRBV7-9|TRBJ1-1
ASSQTGSTEAF